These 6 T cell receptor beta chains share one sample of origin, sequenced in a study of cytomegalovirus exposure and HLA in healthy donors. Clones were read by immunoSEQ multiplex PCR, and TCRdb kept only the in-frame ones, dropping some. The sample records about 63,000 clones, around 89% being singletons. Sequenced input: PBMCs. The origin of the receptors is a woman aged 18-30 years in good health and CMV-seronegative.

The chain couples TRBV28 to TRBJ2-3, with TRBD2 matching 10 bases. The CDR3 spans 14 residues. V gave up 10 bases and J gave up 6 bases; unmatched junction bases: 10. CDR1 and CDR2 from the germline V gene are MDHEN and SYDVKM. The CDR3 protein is CAKSSGSSPDTQYF. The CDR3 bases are TGTGCCAAGTCTAGCGGGAGTTCTCCGGATACGCAGTATTTT.

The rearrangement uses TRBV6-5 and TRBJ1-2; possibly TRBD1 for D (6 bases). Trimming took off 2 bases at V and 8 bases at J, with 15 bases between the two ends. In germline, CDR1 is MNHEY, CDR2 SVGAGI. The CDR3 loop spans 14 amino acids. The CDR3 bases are TGTGCCAGCAGTTACCAGGGACATAGTGAAGGCTACACCTTC. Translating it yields CASSYQGHSEGYTF.

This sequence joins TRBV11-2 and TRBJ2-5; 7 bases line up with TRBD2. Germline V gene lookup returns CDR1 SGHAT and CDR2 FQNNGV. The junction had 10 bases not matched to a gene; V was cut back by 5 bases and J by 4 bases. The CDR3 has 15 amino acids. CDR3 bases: TGTGCCAGCAGCCCACGCCGGGACTATATAGAGACCCAGTACTTC. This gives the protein CASSPRRDYIETQYF.

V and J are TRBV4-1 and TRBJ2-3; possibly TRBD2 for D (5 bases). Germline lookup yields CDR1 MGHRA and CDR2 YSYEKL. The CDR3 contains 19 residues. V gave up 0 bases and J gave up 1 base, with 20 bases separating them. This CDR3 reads CASSQETGLTRVGTDTQYF. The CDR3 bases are TGCGCCAGCAGCCAAGAGACCGGGCTTACGAGGGTCGGCACAGATACGCAGTATTTT.

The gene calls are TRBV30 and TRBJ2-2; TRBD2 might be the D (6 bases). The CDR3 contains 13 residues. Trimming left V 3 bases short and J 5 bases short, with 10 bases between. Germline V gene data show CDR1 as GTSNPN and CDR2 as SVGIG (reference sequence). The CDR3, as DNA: TGTGCCTGGAGAATTCGGGGGACCGGGGAGCTGTTTTTT. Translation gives CAWRIRGTGELFF.

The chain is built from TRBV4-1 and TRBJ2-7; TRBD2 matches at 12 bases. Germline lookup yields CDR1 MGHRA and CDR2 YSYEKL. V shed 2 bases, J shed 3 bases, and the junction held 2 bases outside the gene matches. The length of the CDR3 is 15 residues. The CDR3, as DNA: TGCGCCAGCAGCCAATCGACTAGCGGGGGCTACGAGCAGTACTTC. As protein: CASSQSTSGGYEQYF.